Presented here are 27 T cell receptor beta chains from one specimen sequenced in a study of Ad26.COV2.S vaccination and SARS-CoV-2 variants. Sample treatment: around 19 received Ad26.COV2.S at low or high dose, single or two shots; roughly five received placebo; per-sample allocation not given. Day 63 following the first vaccine or placebo injection was when the samples were taken. Here immunoSEQ multiplex PCR was the method, and the copy in TCRdb shows in-frame clones only, minus some. The sample yields roughly 680,000 clones, more than 70% seen once. The sequencing here drew on peripheral blood, taken in a trial of Ad26.COV2.S vaccine versus placebo. The source is a person between 18 and 59 years old who received the Ad26.COV2.S COVID-19 vaccine or a placebo.

The chain uses TRBV30 and TRBJ2-7, with D perhaps given as TRBD1 or TRBD2 (6 bases each). V was pared by 0 bases and J by 4 bases, with 13 bases between. CDR1 and CDR2 from the germline V gene are GTSNPN and SVGIG (reference sequence). The CDR3 extends over 14 amino acids. This chain's CDR3 is CAWSVDRRVYEQYF. For the CDR3, the DNA is TGTGCCTGGAGTGTAGACAGGAGGGTTTACGAGCAGTACTTC.

This chain links TRBV7-6 with TRBJ2-2; the match to TRBD2 covers 11 bases. Germline loops: CDR1 SGHVS, CDR2 FNYEAQ. J gave up 0 bases and V 2 bases, and 5 bases lay outside the gene matches. The CDR3 has 18 amino acids. CDR3 sequence: CASSLKLAGAPNTGELFF. DNA for the CDR3: TGTGCCAGCAGCTTAAAACTAGCGGGGGCCCCGAACACCGGGGAGCTGTTTTTT.

This clone has only one observation. The chain joins TRBV19 to TRBJ2-2; unclear D gene. The CDR3 runs 13 residues. Trimming removed 3 bases at V and 7 bases at J, with 9 bases between. Germline-derived CDR1 and CDR2 are LNHDA and SQIVND (reference sequence). CDR3 in DNA: TGTGCCAGTAGTATTCGGGTTCGCGGGGAGCTGTTTTTT. This codes for CASSIRVRGELFF. Together with reference TRBV19 and TRBJ2-2, the CDR3 gives the full variable domain: DGGITQSPKYLFRKEGQNVTLSCEQNLNHDAMYWYRQDPGQGLRLIYYSQIVNDFQKGDIAEGYSVSREKKESFPLTVTSAQKNPTAFYLCASSIRVRGELFFGEGSRLTVL.

The chain carries TRBV7-2 and TRBJ1-2, with 7 bases that match TRBD1. V lost 5 bases and J lost 4; bases outside the gene matches: 7. The length of the CDR3 is 14 residues. CDR1 is SGHTA and CDR2 is FQGNSA in the germline V gene. As DNA, the CDR3 is TGTGCCAGCAGCGAACACAGGGGCGCCTATGGCTACACCTTC. This encodes CASSEHRGAYGYTF.

The chain has TRBV2 and TRBJ2-7, with TRBD2 matching over 10 bases. After removal of 4 bases from V and 1 base from J, the junction contained 4 bases not matched to a gene. CDR1 is SNHLY and CDR2 is FYNNEI in the germline V gene. The length of the CDR3 is 15 residues. CDR3 region: CASSASGGYSYEQYF. The CDR3, as DNA: TGTGCCAGCAGTGCTAGCGGGGGCTATTCCTACGAGCAGTACTTC.

V gene TRBV27 combines with J gene TRBJ2-1; D might be TRBD2 (6 bases). Germline V gives CDR1 MNHEY, CDR2 SMNVEV (reference sequence). The CDR3 sequence is 14 residues long. V gave up 2 bases and J gave up 6 bases, with 11 bases separating them. CDR3 DNA sequence: TGTGCCAGCAGTTTAGGAGGGCAGATCAATGAGCAGTTCTTC. The encoded protein is CASSLGGQINEQFF.

The rearrangement joins TRBV7-9 to TRBJ1-1, with TRBD1 as a possible D gene (6 bases). Deletions cut 2 bases from V and 3 bases from J, with 13 bases between. CDR3 length: 15 amino acids. Germline CDR1 is SEHNR and CDR2 is FQNEAQ (reference sequence). CDR3 in DNA: TGTGCCAGCAGCTTACAGGGGAGGACGGACACTGAAGCTTTCTTT. Protein: CASSLQGRTDTEAFF.

The V and J genes are TRBV10-3 and TRBJ1-2; D not resolved. Germline CDR1 and CDR2: ENHRY and SYGVKD. The V and J ends lost 0 bases and 8 bases respectively, with 7 bases between them. This CDR3 spans 12 amino acids. CDR3 protein: CAISESEGGYTF. The CDR3 bases are TGTGCCATCAGTGAGTCGGAGGGAGGCTACACCTTC.

V gene TRBV10-3 combines with J gene TRBJ1-2; TRBD1 is a possible D gene (5 bases). CDR1 is ENHRY and CDR2 is SYGVKD in the germline V gene. Trimming stripped 6 bases from V and 1 base from J, with 12 bases between. The CDR3 totals 14 residues. This chain's CDR3 is CAISSGTLNYGYTF. The DNA of the CDR3 is TGTGCCATCAGCTCCGGGACGCTTAACTATGGCTACACCTTC.

The rearrangement joins TRBV29-1 to TRBJ2-5, with D hard to call. The V end lost 5 bases, the J end lost 0 bases, and 10 bases lay between the germline ends. There are 13 residues in the CDR3. In germline, CDR1 is SQVTM, CDR2 ANQGSEA. The CDR3 sequence is CSVSSVYQETQYF. The CDR3 DNA is TGCAGCGTTTCATCGGTGTACCAAGAGACCCAGTACTTC. The variable domain in full, with the rest retrieved from reference TRBV29-1 and TRBJ2-5, is SAVISQKPSRDICQRGTSLTIQCQVDSQVTMMFWYRQQPGQSLTLIATANQGSEATYESGFVIDKFPISRPNLTFSTLTVSNMSPEDSSIYLCSVSSVYQETQYFGPGTRLLVL.

V usage is TRBV5-1 and J usage is TRBJ2-1, with 14 bases identical to TRBD2. V was clipped by 6 bases and J by 9 bases; unmatched bases: 5. Germline-derived CDR1 and CDR2 are SGHRS and YFSETQ. The CDR3 has 14 residues. The CDR3 DNA reads as TGCGCCAGCAAGGGACTAGCGGGAGCATTTGAGCAGTTCTTC. Protein sequence: CASKGLAGAFEQFF.

Note on this clone: The same CDR3 can be traced to other DNA sequences in this sample. The chain joins TRBV4-1 to TRBJ1-1, with D unclear. The V gene's germline CDR1 is MGHRA and CDR2 YSYEKL. V lost 0 bases and J 0 bases, leaving 5 bases between the germline ends. The CDR3 covers 14 residues. CDR3: CASSQDPLNTEAFF. The CDR3 bases are TGCGCCAGCAGCCAAGATCCTCTGAACACTGAAGCTTTCTTT.

The rearrangement joins TRBV4-2 to TRBJ1-2; 8 nucleotides align to TRBD1. The ends lost 4 bases at V and 8 bases at J; junction bases unmatched: 12. From germline, CDR1 is LGHNA and CDR2 YNFKEQ. The CDR3 spans 15 residues. The CDR3 loop is CASSRARQGLQGYTF. CDR3 bases: TGTGCCAGCAGCCGAGCCCGACAGGGGTTGCAAGGCTACACCTTC.

The rearrangement joins TRBV19 to TRBJ1-2; D is ambiguous. The V gene lost 9 bases and the J gene lost 4 bases, with 6 bases spanning the gap. This CDR3 has 10 amino acids. Germline lookup yields CDR1 LNHDA and CDR2 SQIVND (reference sequence). The CDR3 nucleotides are TGTGCCAGCGGACGCTATGGCTACACCTTC. This translates into CASGRYGYTF.

This rearrangement joins TRBV3-1 (or the pseudogene TRBV3-2) to TRBJ2-5, with 11 bases matching TRBD2. Germline V CDR1 and CDR2: LGHDT, YNNKEL (reference sequence). Trimming removed 3 bases from V and 2 bases from J; junction bases left unmatched: 5. The CDR3 is made up of 16 amino acids. CDR3 in DNA: TGTGCCAGCAGCCAGGCTACTAGCGGGAGTCAAGAGACCCAGTACTTC. Protein product: CASSQATSGSQETQYF.

This chain links TRBV7-8 with TRBJ2-2; D gene ambiguous. Germline V gene data show CDR1 as SGHVS and CDR2 as FQNEAQ. Trimming pared 5 bases from V and 8 bases from J, leaving 6 bases between. The CDR3 has 11 amino acids. The CDR3 DNA reads TGTGCCAGCAGCCTTAGGGGGGAGCTGTTTTTT. It encodes CASSLRGELFF.

This rearrangement joins TRBV5-1 to TRBJ2-5; 10 bases line up with TRBD1. V was clipped by 3 bases and J by 5 bases; unmatched bases: 7. CDR3 length: 15 residues. The germline gives CDR1 SGHRS, CDR2 YFSETQ. CDR3 DNA sequence: TGCGCCAGCAGCTGGACAGGGGGTCTGAGGGAGACCCAGTACTTC. Translating gives CASSWTGGLRETQYF.

The chain uses TRBV3-1 (or the pseudogene TRBV3-2) and TRBJ1-1; D remains unclear. The germline CDR1 and CDR2 sequences are LGHDT and YNNKEL (reference sequence). The V end lost 2 bases, the J end lost 4 bases, and 11 bases lay between the germline ends. The CDR3 covers 14 residues. CDR3 region: CASSQKRTLTEAFF. The CDR3 bases are TGTGCCAGCAGCCAAAAGAGGACCCTCACTGAAGCTTTCTTT.

The chain has TRBV3-1 (or the pseudogene TRBV3-2) and TRBJ1-5, with 8 nucleotides matching TRBD1. The V gene's germline CDR1 is LGHDT and CDR2 YNNKEL (reference sequence). This CDR3 spans 15 amino acids. V gave up 4 bases and J gave up 4 bases; unmatched junction bases: 6. This CDR3 is CASSPGQGGNQPQHF. CDR3 nucleotides: TGTGCCAGCAGCCCAGGACAGGGAGGAAATCAGCCCCAGCATTTT.

The chain employs TRBV7-6 and TRBJ2-1, with D possibly TRBD1 on 5 matching bases. With 5 bases removed from V and 1 base from J, the gap between germline ends came to 12 bases. CDR1 SGHVS and CDR2 FNYEAQ come from the germline V gene. This CDR3 has 15 residues. The chain's CDR3 is CASSLDTMSYNEQFF. The DNA for the CDR3 is TGTGCCAGCAGCCTGGACACCATGTCCTACAATGAGCAGTTCTTC.

Notes on this clone: Other nucleotide sequences in the sample specify the same CDR3. The gene calls are TRBV7-9 and TRBJ1-5; D is uncertain. CDR1 and CDR2 from the germline V gene are SEHNR and FQNEAQ (reference sequence). Trimming left V 5 bases short and J 4 bases short, with 6 bases between. The CDR3 spans 12 residues. CDR3 in DNA: TGTGCCAGCAGCCGGGGTAATCAGCCCCAGCATTTT. Its protein is CASSRGNQPQHF.

V gene TRBV11-2 combines with J gene TRBJ1-1; D perhaps matches TRBD1 (5 bases). Germline values: CDR1 SGHAT, CDR2 FQNNGV. The CDR3 is 16 amino acids. Trimming pared 8 bases from V and 0 bases from J, leaving 19 bases between. The CDR3 nucleotides read TGTGCCAGCCCAGACCCCGCACGGGGCATGAACACTGAAGCTTTCTTT. Its translation: CASPDPARGMNTEAFF. The entire variable domain, with the rest obtained from reference TRBV11-2 and TRBJ1-1, is as follows: EAGVAQSPRYKIIEKRQSVAFWCNPISGHATLYWYQQILGQGPKLLIQFQNNGVVDDSQLPKDRFSAERLKGVDSTLKIQPAKLEDSAVYLCASPDPARGMNTEAFFGQGTRLTVV.

V gene TRBV14 combines with J gene TRBJ2-7; no reliable D call. The V and J ends lost 2 bases and 3 bases respectively, with 2 bases between them. In germline, CDR1 is SGHDN, CDR2 FVKESK. The CDR3 covers 11 residues. The CDR3 region is CASSQRYEQYF. DNA of the CDR3: TGTGCCAGCAGCCAACGCTACGAGCAGTACTTC.

V usage is TRBV7-9 and J usage is TRBJ1-1, with a tentative D call TRBD1 (5 bases). The CDR3 length is 15 residues. V was pared by 2 bases and J by 0 bases, with 10 bases between. CDR1 and CDR2 (germline): SEHNR, FQNEAQ (reference sequence). The CDR3 DNA reads as TGTGCCAGCAGCTTAAACTCAGGGCTGAACACTGAAGCTTTCTTT. Its translation is CASSLNSGLNTEAFF.

The chain has TRBV7-9 and TRBJ1-1; 7 nucleotides align to TRBD1. Germline V gene data show CDR1 as SEHNR and CDR2 as FQNEAQ (reference sequence). Trimming removed 5 bases from V and 10 bases from J; junction bases left unmatched: 10. The CDR3 runs to 13 residues. CDR3 coding DNA: TGTGCCAGCAGCCCCCAGGGGGGGCGAGCAGCTTTCTTT. This translates into CASSPQGGRAAFF.

The genes are TRBV7-2 and TRBJ2-1; 7 bases are shared with TRBD2. The J segment lost 9 bases and the V segment lost 1 base, leaving 3 bases of the junction unmatched. From germline, CDR1 is SGHTA and CDR2 FQGNSA. CDR3 length: 13 amino acids. CDR3: CASSLGTSFEQFF. The DNA for the CDR3 is TGTGCCAGCAGCTTAGGGACTAGTTTTGAGCAGTTCTTC.

Concerning this clone itself: At the DNA level, this CDR3 is encoded by other sequences in the same sample as well. The CDR3 nucleotides are TGTGCCAGTAGCGGGACAGTAACTAATGAAAAACTGTTTTTT. It yields the protein CASSGTVTNEKLFF. The rearrangement joins TRBV19 to TRBJ1-4; the match to TRBD1 covers 7 bases. The germline V gene encodes CDR1 LNHDA and CDR2 SQIVND (reference sequence). The CDR3 has 14 residues. The ends lost 6 bases at V and 1 base at J; junction bases unmatched: 2.